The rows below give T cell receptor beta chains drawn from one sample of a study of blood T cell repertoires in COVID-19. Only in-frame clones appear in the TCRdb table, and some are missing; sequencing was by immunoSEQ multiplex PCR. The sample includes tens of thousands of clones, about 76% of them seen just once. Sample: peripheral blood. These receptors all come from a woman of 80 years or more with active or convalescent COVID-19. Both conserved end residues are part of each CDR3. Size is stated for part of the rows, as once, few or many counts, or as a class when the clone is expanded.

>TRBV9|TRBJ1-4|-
CASSPRGTGGEEKLFF
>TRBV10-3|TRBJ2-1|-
CAAQPGQGVNEQFF
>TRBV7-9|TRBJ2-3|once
CASSLGLTDTQYF
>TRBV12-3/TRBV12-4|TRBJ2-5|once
CASSPIVETQYF
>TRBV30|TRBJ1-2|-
CAWSVTGLRNYGYTF
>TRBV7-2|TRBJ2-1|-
CASSSPGLQQFF
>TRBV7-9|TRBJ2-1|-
CASNYPGQVDEQFF
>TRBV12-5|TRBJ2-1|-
CASGLVEGNEQFF
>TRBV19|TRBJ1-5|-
CASSIPGRGARQPQHF
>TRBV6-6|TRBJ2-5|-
CASSYSNHKETQYF
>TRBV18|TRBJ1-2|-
CASSLGMDRREGYTF
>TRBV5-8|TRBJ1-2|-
CASSWKTGTYGYTF
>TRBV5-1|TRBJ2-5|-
CASQTSGGETQYF
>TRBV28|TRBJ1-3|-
CASSPNGGHSSGNTIYF
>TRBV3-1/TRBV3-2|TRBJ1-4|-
CASSQGYSGYEKLFF
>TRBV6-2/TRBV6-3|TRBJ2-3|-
CASSYSPGLSLIPQADTQYF
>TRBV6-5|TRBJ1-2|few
CASSLGGGAYGYTF
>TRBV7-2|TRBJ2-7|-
CASSQWGQGFYEQYF
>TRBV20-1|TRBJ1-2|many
CSARFLSGYTF
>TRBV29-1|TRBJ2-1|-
CSAEETVNNEQFF
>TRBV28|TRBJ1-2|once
CASSTRTGDGYTF